These 26 T cell receptor beta chains were all obtained from the same sample, sequenced in a study of blood T cell repertoires in COVID-19. TCRdb's copy holds only in-frame clones and misses some; the assay was immunoSEQ multiplex PCR. Among tens of thousands of clones listed, roughly 71% were seen once. Sequenced material: peripheral blood. These receptors came from an elderly man with acute or convalescent COVID-19.

The V and J genes are TRBV4-3 and TRBJ1-6, with D tentatively TRBD1 (6 bases). CDR1 LGHNA and CDR2 YSLEER come from the germline V gene. V was shortened by 0 bases and J by 9 bases, with 18 bases between the two germline ends. CDR3 size: 17 residues. CDR3 sequence: CASSQDSRGHHGSPLHF. DNA of the CDR3: TGCGCCAGCAGCCAAGATTCGAGGGGACATCATGGTTCACCCCTCCACTTT.

The V call is TRBV11-2, the J call TRBJ2-2; the match to TRBD2 covers 8 bases. This CDR3 has 15 residues. CDR1 is SGHAT and CDR2 is FQNNGV in the germline V gene. Trimming cost V 3 bases and J 1 base; bases outside gene matches: 1. The DNA for the CDR3 is TGTGCCAGCAGCTTTGCGGGGGGGAACACCGGGGAGCTGTTTTTT. It encodes CASSFAGGNTGELFF.

The chain links TRBV29-1 to TRBJ2-6, with D maybe TRBD1 (6 bases). CDR3 size: 14 residues. Trimming removed 7 bases at V and 4 bases at J, with 14 bases between. Germline CDR1 and CDR2: SQVTM and ANQGSEA. Here the CDR3 reads CSAAGAGGANVLTF. CDR3 in DNA: TGCAGCGCCGCAGGGGCGGGCGGGGCCAACGTCCTGACTTTC.

This rearrangement joins TRBV7-9 to TRBJ2-2, with 9 bases identical to TRBD2. After removal of 5 bases from V and 7 bases from J, the junction contained 8 bases not matched to a gene. CDR1 is SEHNR, CDR2 FQNEAQ, per germline (reference sequence). The length of the CDR3 is 15 residues. The CDR3 region has the DNA TGTGCCAGCAGCGGTGCGGGAGGGCCTAGCGGGGAGCTGTTTTTT. This encodes CASSGAGGPSGELFF.

The chain uses TRBV11-3 and TRBJ2-1, with 12 bases identical to TRBD2. Trimming at V came to 5 bases and at J to 10 bases, leaving 9 bases not matched to a gene. Germline V gives CDR1 SGHNT, CDR2 YENEEA. The CDR3 is 15 amino acids. CDR3 DNA sequence: TGTGCCAGCAGCGCCGGACTAGCGGGGACTAGCGAGCAGTTCTTC. This encodes CASSAGLAGTSEQFF.

The V call is TRBV6-2 or TRBV6-3, the J call TRBJ1-1; D gene uncertain. The germline gives CDR1 MNHEY, CDR2 SVGEGT. CDR3 length: 13 residues. With 5 bases removed from V and 4 bases from J, the gap between germline ends came to 11 bases. The CDR3 is CASSTRHGTEAFF. The CDR3 DNA reads TGTGCCAGCAGTACTCGACATGGCACTGAAGCTTTCTTT.

The chain has TRBV4-3 and TRBJ1-6; 7 bases fit TRBD1. Germline-derived CDR1 and CDR2 are LGHNA and YSLEER. The CDR3 contains 15 residues. V trimming: 4 bases; J trimming: 6 bases; junction bases outside the gene matches: 6. CDR3 in amino acids: CASSPGTEINSPLHF. As DNA, the CDR3 is TGCGCCAGCAGCCCCGGGACAGAGATTAATTCACCCCTCCACTTT.

V is TRBV6-5 and J is TRBJ2-7; 12 bases are shared with TRBD2. V gave up 3 bases and J gave up 4 bases; unmatched junction bases: 7. The CDR3 is made up of 16 amino acids. Germline CDR1 and CDR2: MNHEY and SVGAGI. CDR3 sequence: CASSYSGLAGSYEQYF. The CDR3 DNA is TGTGCCAGCAGTTATTCCGGACTAGCGGGATCTTACGAGCAGTACTTC.

This CDR3 is CASSLSGTRSYNEQFF. CDR3 bases: TGTGCCAGCAGTTTATCCGGGACACGCTCCTACAATGAGCAGTTCTTC. The chain combines TRBV6-5 with TRBJ2-1; D possibly corresponds to TRBD1 (6 bases). This CDR3 has 16 amino acids. The ends were cut back, 4 bases at V and 0 bases at J, with 13 bases in the middle. The germline gives CDR1 MNHEY, CDR2 SVGAGI.

The rearrangement links TRBV6-5 to TRBJ2-7; 8 bases fit TRBD2. The V segment lost 4 bases and the J segment 6 bases; nucleotides outside the gene matches: 8. Germline loops: CDR1 MNHEY, CDR2 SVGAGI. The CDR3 runs to 14 residues. CDR3 protein: CASSLSGGDGEQYF. CDR3 sequence (DNA): TGTGCCAGCAGTTTATCGGGGGGGGACGGCGAGCAGTACTTC.

This chain joins TRBV5-1 and TRBJ1-1, with 9 bases lining up with TRBD1. Losses at the gene ends were 2 bases for V and 5 bases for J; bases not matched to a gene: 4. The CDR3 length is 14 residues. Germline assignment: CDR1 SGHRS and CDR2 YFSETQ. This CDR3 reads CASSFGTGRTEAFF. The CDR3 DNA is TGCGCCAGCAGCTTCGGGACAGGGCGGACTGAAGCTTTCTTT.

The table lists this clone with a count of one. The chain carries TRBV27 and TRBJ1-1; D call uncertain. V was clipped by 0 bases and J by 6 bases, with 8 bases between them. Germline values: CDR1 MNHEY, CDR2 SMNVEV (reference sequence). The CDR3 contains 13 residues. CDR3 sequence: CASSLSHTAEAFF. Written as DNA, the CDR3 is TGTGCCAGCAGTTTATCCCATACGGCTGAAGCTTTCTTT.

The chain links TRBV30 to TRBJ2-2; possible D gene TRBD2, 6 bases. This CDR3 spans 13 amino acids. The germline V gene has CDR1 GTSNPN and CDR2 SVGIG (reference sequence). With 5 bases removed from V and 6 bases from J, the gap between germline ends came to 13 bases. DNA of the CDR3: TGTGCCTGGGAATGGGAGCGGGCCGGGGAGCTGTTTTTT. This translates into CAWEWERAGELFF.

The rearrangement links TRBV5-1 to TRBJ1-3; D is uncertain. Germline CDR1 and CDR2: SGHRS and YFSETQ. The CDR3 totals 14 residues. Trimming pared 4 bases from V and 2 bases from J, leaving 10 bases between. In nucleotides, the CDR3 is TGCGCCAGCAGCCACGGGTCTGCTGGAAACACCATATATTTT. This gives the protein CASSHGSAGNTIYF.

This clone came up a few times. The V call is TRBV6-5, the J call TRBJ1-4; no clear D. The ends were cut back, 5 bases at V and 0 bases at J, with 10 bases in the middle. This CDR3 region has 15 residues. Looked up from germline, CDR1 is MNHEY and CDR2 is SVGAGI. CDR3 sequence (DNA): TGTGCCAGCAGTCCCAGGCCTGCAACTAATGAAAAACTGTTTTTT. Its translation: CASSPRPATNEKLFF.

In its sample, this clone was seen a few times. The chain joins TRBV19 to TRBJ2-3; 11 bases fit TRBD2. The CDR3 is made up of 18 amino acids. The V segment lost 5 bases and the J segment 4 bases; nucleotides outside the gene matches: 14. Germline CDR1 and CDR2: LNHDA and SQIVND (reference sequence). CDR3 sequence: CASSRPISGRANPDTQYF. In DNA form, the CDR3 reads TGTGCCAGTAGTCGGCCCATTAGCGGGAGGGCCAATCCAGATACGCAGTATTTT.

The V gene is TRBV30, the J gene TRBJ1-2; no clear D gene. This CDR3 has 11 residues. V lost 2 bases to trimming and J lost 11 bases, with 12 bases between them. In germline, CDR1 is GTSNPN, CDR2 SVGIG (reference sequence). The CDR3 sequence is CAWSSLGGYTF. CDR3 nucleotides: TGTGCCTGGAGTTCCCTCGGTGGTTACACCTTC. The entire variable domain, with the rest obtained from reference TRBV30 and TRBJ1-2, is as follows: SQTIHQWPATLVQPVGSPLSLECTVEGTSNPNLYWYRQAAGRGLQLLFYSVGIGQISSEVPQNLSASRPQDRQFILSSKKLLLSDSGFYLCAWSSLGGYTFGSGTRLTVV.

The chain has TRBV6-5 and TRBJ1-6, with D uncertain. Germline CDR1 reads MNHEY; CDR2 reads SVGAGI. V gave up 6 bases and J gave up 1 base, with 4 bases separating them. CDR3 length: 13 residues. The CDR3 spells CASRRSYNSPLHF. In DNA form, the CDR3 reads TGTGCCAGCAGGAGGTCCTATAATTCACCCCTCCACTTT.

This clone was observed a handful of times. V is TRBV19 and J is TRBJ2-2, with 8 bases that match TRBD1. The V and J ends lost 5 bases and 3 bases, in that order; junction bases with no gene match: 5. Germline CDR1 and CDR2: LNHDA and SQIVND (reference sequence). The CDR3 extends over 15 amino acids. The CDR3 nucleotides are TGTGCCAGTAGTGACAGGGGTGTGGACACCGGGGAGCTGTTTTTT. Encoded protein: CASSDRGVDTGELFF.

This chain links TRBV30 with TRBJ1-3, with D uncertain. This CDR3 spans 13 amino acids. Per germline, CDR1 GTSNPN and CDR2 SVGIG (reference sequence). Trimming shortened V by 2 bases and J by 2 bases, and 7 bases separated the two germline ends. CDR3 sequence (DNA): TGTGCCTGGAGTTCAGGCCCTGGAAACACCATATATTTT. This gives the protein CAWSSGPGNTIYF.

This clone turned up a few times. The chain is built from TRBV6-2 or TRBV6-3 and TRBJ2-7; 11 bases match TRBD1. CDR1 is MNHEY and CDR2 is SVGEGT in the germline V gene. This CDR3 has 16 residues. The trim removed 6 bases at V and 5 bases at J, leaving 12 bases unmatched. The CDR3 here is CASSQLLGTGGHEQYF. DNA for the CDR3: TGTGCCAGCAGCCAACTGCTAGGGACAGGGGGTCACGAGCAGTACTTC.

Turning to this clone: The junction departs from germline at one end; a sequencing error may be responsible. V usage is TRBV5-6 and J usage is TRBJ1-1, with D perhaps TRBD1 (5 bases). Germline CDR1 reads SGHDT; CDR2 reads YYEEEE. The CDR3 covers 13 residues. The CDR3 sequence is CASSWRAGLEGFF. CDR3 in DNA: TGTGCCAGCAGTTGGAGGGCGGGGCTGGAAGGTTTCTTT. Using reference TRBV5-6 and TRBJ1-1 for the parts outside the CDR3, the full variable domain is DAGVTQSPTHLIKTRGQQVTLRCSPKSGHDTVSWYQQALGQGPQFIFQYYEEEERQRGNFPDRFSGHQFPNYSSELNVNALLLGDSALYLCASSWRAGLEGFFGQGTRLTVV.

This clone has more than one count but fewer than ten. The chain recombines TRBV18 with TRBJ2-7, with unresolved D. Per germline, CDR1 KGHSH and CDR2 LQKENI. The CDR3 is 11 residues long. Between the trimmed V and J ends, which lost 4 bases and 6 bases, there was a span of 7 bases. As DNA, the CDR3 is TGTGCCAGCTCACTTCAGGTCGAGCAGTACTTC. Its translation is CASSLQVEQYF. The complete variable domain, with remaining parts taken from reference TRBV18 and TRBJ2-7, reads NAGVMQNPRHLVRRRGQEARLRCSPMKGHSHVYWYRQLPEEGLKFMVYLQKENIIDESGMPKERFSAEFPKEGPSILRIQQVVRGDSAAYFCASSLQVEQYFGPGTRLTVT.

This clone showed up just once. V and J are TRBV3-1 (or the pseudogene TRBV3-2) and TRBJ2-5; D ambiguous. CDR1 is LGHDT and CDR2 is YNNKEL in the germline V gene (reference sequence). V was shortened by 0 bases and J by 5 bases, with 13 bases between the two germline ends. CDR3 size: 15 residues. The CDR3 bases are TGTGCCAGCAGCCAAGATCGCGCCGTCCGGGAGACCCAGTACTTC. Amino acid sequence: CASSQDRAVRETQYF.

The chain recombines TRBV13 with TRBJ1-2, with TRBD1 matching 7 bases. Losses at the gene ends were 4 bases for V and 0 bases for J; bases not matched to a gene: 8. This CDR3 has 16 amino acids. Germline V gene lookup returns CDR1 PRHDT and CDR2 FYEKMQ (reference sequence). The CDR3 DNA follows: TGTGCCAGCAGCTCCTGGGACAGACGATCTAACTATGGCTACACCTTC. Encoded protein: CASSSWDRRSNYGYTF.

The rearrangement joins TRBV5-1 to TRBJ2-1; TRBD2 aligns across 7 bases. Germline trimming cut 4 bases from V and 4 bases from J; bases unmatched to any gene: 8. This CDR3 comprises 15 residues. The germline V gene has CDR1 SGHRS and CDR2 YFSETQ. CDR3 sequence reads: CASSPGLGGYNEQFF. CDR3 nucleotide sequence: TGCGCCAGCAGCCCGGGACTCGGGGGGTACAATGAGCAGTTCTTC.